Detailed here is one TCR beta chain. No antigen is known for it. This record belongs to a study of response to subunit inactivated influenza vaccine. TCRdb re-derived calls from the RT-PCR reads in MiXCR, one entry per CDR3 protein. The sample carries 750,000 to 850,000 distinct CDR3 sequences, approximately 17% recorded once. Overall study findings and caveats: Authors suggested that a seasonal influenza vaccination recruits few new T cells each time.

Source: PBMCs from blood, taken roughly 5 days after vaccination. The TCR was taken from a man aged 45 to 65 who received an inactivated influenza vaccine.

DNA for the CDR3: TGTGCCAGCAGTTATCGGGTACAGGGAGTCGGTCGGGGGACGTGCACAGATACGCAGTATTTT. It codes for CASSYRVQGVGRGTCTDTQYF. V and J are TRBV6-2 or TRBV6-3 and TRBJ2-3; D possibly matches TRBD1 or TRBD2 (6 bases each). The germline V and J ends were trimmed by 3 bases and 1 base, with 29 bases remaining between them. This CDR3 spans 21 amino acids. Looked up from germline, CDR1 is MNHEY and CDR2 is SVGEGT.